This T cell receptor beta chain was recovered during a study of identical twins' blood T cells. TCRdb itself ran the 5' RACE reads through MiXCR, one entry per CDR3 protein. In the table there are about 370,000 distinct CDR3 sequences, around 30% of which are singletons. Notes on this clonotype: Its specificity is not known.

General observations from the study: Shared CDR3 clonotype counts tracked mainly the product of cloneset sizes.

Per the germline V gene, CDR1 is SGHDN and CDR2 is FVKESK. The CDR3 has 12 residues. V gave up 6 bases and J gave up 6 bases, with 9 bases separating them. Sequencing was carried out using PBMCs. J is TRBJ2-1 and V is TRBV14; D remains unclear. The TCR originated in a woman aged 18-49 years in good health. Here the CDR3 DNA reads TGTGCCAGCAGGGCATTCTCCAATGAGCAGTTCTTC. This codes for CASRAFSNEQFF. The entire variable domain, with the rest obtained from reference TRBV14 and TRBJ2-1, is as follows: EAGVTQFPSHSVIEKGQTVTLRCDPISGHDNLYWYRRVMGKEIKFLLHFVKESKQDESGMPNNRFLAERTGGTYSTLKVQPAELEDSGVYFCASRAFSNEQFFGPGTRLTVL.